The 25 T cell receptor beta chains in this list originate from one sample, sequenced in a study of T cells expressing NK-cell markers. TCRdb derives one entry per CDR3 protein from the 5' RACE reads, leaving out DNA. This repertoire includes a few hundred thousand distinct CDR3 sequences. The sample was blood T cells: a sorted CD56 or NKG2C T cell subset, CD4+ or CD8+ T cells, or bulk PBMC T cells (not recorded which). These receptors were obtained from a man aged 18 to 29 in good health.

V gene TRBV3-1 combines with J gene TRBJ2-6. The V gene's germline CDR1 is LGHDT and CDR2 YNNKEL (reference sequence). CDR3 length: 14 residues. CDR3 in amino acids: CASTDNSGANVLTF.

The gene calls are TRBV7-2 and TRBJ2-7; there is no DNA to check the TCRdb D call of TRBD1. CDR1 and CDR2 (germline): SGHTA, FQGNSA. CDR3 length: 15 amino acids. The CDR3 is CASSLAGTGSYEQYF.

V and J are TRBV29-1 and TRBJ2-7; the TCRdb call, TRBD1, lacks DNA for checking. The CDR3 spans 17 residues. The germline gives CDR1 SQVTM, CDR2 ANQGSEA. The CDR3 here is CSVAGFRGSQQSYEQYF.

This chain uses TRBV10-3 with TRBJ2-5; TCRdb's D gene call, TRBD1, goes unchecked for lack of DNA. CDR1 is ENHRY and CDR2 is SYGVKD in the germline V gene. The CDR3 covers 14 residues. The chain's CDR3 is CAISVGGRKETQYF.

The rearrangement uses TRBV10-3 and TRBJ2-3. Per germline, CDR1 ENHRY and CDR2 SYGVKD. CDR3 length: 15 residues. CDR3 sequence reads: CAIGGHSHLADTQYF.

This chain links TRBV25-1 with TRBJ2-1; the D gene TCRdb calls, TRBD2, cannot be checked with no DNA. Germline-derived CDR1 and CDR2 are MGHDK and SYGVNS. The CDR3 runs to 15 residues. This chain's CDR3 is CASSELLADYNEQFF.

CDR3 sequence reads: CSVEGDTGPYEQYF. The chain combines TRBV29-1 with TRBJ2-7; TCRdb's D call, TRBD1, is unchecked because there is no DNA. The CDR3 totals 14 residues. Germline V gene data show CDR1 as SQVTM and CDR2 as ANQGSEA.

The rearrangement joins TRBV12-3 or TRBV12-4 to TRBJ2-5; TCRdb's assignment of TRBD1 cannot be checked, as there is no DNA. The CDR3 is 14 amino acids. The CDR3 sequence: CASSRTGLGATQYF.

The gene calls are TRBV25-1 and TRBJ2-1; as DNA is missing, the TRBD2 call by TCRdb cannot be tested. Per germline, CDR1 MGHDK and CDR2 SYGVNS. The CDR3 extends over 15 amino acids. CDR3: CASTLGAGGSNEQFF.

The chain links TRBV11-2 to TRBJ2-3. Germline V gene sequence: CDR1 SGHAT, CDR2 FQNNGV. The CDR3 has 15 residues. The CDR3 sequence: CASSLGGTSTDTQYF.

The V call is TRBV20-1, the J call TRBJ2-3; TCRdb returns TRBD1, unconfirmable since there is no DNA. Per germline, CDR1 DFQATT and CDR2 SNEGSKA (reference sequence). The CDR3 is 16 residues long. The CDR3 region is CSARGAGTGDTDTQYF.

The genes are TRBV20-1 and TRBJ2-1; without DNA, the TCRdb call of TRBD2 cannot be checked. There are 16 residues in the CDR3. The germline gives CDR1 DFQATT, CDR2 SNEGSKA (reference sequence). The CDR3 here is CSARGGRDSPYNEQFF.

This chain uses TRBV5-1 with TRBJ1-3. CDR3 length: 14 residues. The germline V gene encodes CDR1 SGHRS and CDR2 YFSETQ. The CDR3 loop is CASSGGVSGNTIYF.

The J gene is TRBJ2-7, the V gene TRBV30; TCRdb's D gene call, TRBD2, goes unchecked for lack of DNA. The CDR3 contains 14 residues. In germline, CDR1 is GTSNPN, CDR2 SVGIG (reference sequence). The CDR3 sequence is CAWGGLAGSHEQYF.

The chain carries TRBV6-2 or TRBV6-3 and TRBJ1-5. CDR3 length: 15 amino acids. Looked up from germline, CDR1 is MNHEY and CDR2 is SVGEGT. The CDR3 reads CASSVTGGMNQPQHF.

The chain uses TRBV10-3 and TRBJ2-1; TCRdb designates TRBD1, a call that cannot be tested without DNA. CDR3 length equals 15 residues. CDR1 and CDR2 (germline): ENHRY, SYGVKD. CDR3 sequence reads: CAISLTGALYNEQFF.

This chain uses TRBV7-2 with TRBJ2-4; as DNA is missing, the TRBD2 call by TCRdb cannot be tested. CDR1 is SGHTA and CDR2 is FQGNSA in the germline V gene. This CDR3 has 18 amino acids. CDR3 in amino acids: CASSLAPRIAGGPNIQYF.

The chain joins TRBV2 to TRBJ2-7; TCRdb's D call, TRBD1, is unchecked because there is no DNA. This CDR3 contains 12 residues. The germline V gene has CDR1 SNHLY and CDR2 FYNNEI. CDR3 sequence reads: CASRPGSYEQYF.

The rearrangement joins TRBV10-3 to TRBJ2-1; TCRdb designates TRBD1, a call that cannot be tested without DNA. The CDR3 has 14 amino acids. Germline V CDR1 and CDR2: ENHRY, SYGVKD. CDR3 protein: CAIMTGEGSNEQFF.

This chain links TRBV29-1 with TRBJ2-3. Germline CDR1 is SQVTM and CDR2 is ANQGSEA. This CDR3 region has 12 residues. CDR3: CSVGRDADTQYF.

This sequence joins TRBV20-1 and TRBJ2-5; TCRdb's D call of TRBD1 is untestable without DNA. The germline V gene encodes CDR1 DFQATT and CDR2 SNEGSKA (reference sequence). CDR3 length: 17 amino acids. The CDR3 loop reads CSARDFLWTQYQETQYF.

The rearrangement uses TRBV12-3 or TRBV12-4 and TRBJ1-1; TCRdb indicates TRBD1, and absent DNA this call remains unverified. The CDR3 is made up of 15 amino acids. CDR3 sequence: CASSPLTGWATEAFF.

CDR3 loop: CASGAGSTWADTQYF. The chain carries TRBV7-2 and TRBJ2-3; TCRdb picks TRBD1, but there is no DNA to check that call. Germline values: CDR1 SGHTA, CDR2 FQGNSA. The CDR3 has 15 amino acids.

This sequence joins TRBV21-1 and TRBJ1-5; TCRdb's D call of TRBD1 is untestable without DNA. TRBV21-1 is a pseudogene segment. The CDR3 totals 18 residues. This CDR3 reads CASSAYRDMGVRNQPQHF.

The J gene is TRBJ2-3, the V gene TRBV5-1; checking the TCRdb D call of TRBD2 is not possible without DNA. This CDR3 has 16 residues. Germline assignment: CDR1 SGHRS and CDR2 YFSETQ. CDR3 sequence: CASSSLAGASTDTQYF.